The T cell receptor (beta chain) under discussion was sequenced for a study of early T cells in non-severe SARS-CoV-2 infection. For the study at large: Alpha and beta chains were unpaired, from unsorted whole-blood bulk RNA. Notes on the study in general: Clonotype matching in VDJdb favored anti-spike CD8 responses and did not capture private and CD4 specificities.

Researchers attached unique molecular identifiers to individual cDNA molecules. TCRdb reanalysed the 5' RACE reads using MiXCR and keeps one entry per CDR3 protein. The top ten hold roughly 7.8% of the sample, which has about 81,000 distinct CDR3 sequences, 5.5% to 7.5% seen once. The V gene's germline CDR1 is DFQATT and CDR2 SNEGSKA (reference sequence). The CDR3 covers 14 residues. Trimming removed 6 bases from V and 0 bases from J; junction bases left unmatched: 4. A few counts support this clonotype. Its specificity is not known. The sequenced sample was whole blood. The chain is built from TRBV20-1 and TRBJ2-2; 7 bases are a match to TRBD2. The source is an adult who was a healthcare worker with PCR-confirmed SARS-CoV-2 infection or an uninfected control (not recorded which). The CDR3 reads CSAPTSPNTGELFF. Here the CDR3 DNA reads TGCAGTGCCCCGACTAGCCCGAACACCGGGGAGCTGTTTTTT.